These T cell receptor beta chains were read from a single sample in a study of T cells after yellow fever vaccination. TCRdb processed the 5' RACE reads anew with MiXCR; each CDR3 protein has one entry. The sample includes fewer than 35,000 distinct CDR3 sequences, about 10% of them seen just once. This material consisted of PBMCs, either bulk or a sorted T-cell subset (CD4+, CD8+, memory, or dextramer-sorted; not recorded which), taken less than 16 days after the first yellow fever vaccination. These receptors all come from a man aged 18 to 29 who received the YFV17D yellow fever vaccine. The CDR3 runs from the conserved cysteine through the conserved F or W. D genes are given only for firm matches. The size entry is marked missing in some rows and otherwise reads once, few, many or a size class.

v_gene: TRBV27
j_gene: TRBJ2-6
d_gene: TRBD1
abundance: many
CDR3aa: CASSGGQGFLSGANVLTF
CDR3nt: TGTGCCAGCAGCGGAGGACAGGGTTTCTTATCTGGGGCCAACGTCCTGACTTTC

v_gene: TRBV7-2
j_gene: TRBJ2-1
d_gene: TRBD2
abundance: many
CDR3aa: CASRGTSGYNEQFF
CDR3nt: TGTGCCAGCAGAGGGACTAGCGGCTACAATGAGCAGTTCTTC

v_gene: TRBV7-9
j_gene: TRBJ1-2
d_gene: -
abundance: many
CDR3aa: CASSFGWSSNYGYTF
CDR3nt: TGTGCCAGCAGCTTCGGATGGTCCTCTAACTATGGCTACACCTTC

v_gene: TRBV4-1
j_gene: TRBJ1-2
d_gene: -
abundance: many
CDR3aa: CASSQRSRGGREDYTF
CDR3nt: TGCGCCAGCAGCCAACGGAGTCGTGGCGGTAGGGAGGACTACACCTTC

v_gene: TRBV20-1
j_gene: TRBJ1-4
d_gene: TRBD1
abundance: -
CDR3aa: CSARGPGGAGTNEKLFF
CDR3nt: TGCAGTGCTAGAGGACCAGGGGGCGCTGGAACTAATGAAAAACTGTTTTTT

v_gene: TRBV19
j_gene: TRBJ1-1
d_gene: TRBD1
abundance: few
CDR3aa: CASSIGSRGAEAFF
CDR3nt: TGTGCCAGTAGTATAGGGTCCAGGGGGGCTGAAGCTTTCTTT

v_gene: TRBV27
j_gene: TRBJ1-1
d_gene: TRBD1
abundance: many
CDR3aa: CASSLSRGRTEAFF
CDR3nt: TGTGCCAGCAGTTTATCAAGGGGGCGCACTGAAGCTTTCTTT

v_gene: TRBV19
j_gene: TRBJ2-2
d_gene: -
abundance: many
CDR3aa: CASSRLGQTNTGELFF
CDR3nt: TGTGCCAGTAGTAGATTAGGACAGACGAACACCGGGGAGCTGTTTTTT

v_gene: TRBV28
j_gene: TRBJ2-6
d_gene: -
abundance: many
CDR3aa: CASSLIGSSGANVLTF
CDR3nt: TGTGCCAGCAGTTTGATTGGGTCCTCTGGGGCCAACGTCCTGACTTTC

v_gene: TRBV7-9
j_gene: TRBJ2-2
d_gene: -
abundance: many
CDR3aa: CASSRPGYTGELFF
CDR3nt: TGTGCCAGCAGCCGACCAGGGTATACCGGGGAGCTGTTTTTT

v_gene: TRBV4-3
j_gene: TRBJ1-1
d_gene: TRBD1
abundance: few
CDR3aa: CASSRTRTGSEAFF
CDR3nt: TGCGCCAGCAGCCGCACCCGGACAGGGAGTGAAGCTTTCTTT

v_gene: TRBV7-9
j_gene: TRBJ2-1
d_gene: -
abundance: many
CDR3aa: CASSPDDGRSYNEQFF
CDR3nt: TGTGCCAGCAGCCCTGATGACGGGAGATCCTACAATGAGCAGTTCTTC

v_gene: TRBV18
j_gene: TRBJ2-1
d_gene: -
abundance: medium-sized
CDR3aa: CASSPPAGTAYNEQFF
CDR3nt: TGTGCCAGCTCACCACCGGCGGGGACCGCCTACAATGAGCAGTTCTTC

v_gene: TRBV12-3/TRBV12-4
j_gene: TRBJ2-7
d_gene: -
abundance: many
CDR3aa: CASSRTVTTTSSYEQYF
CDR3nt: TGTGCCAGCAGCCGGACAGTTACCACAACGAGCTCCTACGAGCAGTACTTC

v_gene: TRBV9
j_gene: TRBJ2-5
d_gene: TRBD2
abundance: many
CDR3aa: CASSVAGGLVETQYF
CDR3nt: TGTGCCAGCAGCGTAGCGGGGGGGCTGGTTGAGACCCAGTACTTC

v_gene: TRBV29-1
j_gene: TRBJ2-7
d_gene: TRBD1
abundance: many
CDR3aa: CSVPGQGFYEQYF
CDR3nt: TGCAGCGTTCCGGGACAGGGTTTCTACGAGCAGTACTTC

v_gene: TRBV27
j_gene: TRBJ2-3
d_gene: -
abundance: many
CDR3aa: CASSEGLASGSQYF
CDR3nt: TGTGCCAGCAGTGAGGGACTGGCCTCCGGATCGCAGTATTTT

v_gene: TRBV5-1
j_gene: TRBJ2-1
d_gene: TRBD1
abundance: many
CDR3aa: CAITTLIRQGGNNEQFF
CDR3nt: TGCGCCATCACCACCCTAATAAGACAGGGGGGTAACAATGAGCAGTTCTTC

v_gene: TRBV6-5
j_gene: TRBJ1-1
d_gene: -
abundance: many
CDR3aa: CASSPGPWGIAFF
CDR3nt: TGTGCCAGCAGTCCTGGGCCGTGGGGTATTGCTTTCTTT

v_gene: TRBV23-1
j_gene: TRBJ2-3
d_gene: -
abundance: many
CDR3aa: CASITGSSTDTQYF
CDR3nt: TGCGCCAGCATTACAGGGTCGAGCACAGATACGCAGTATTTT

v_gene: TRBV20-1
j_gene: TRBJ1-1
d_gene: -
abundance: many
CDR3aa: CSARTPQRAEAFF
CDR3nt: TGCAGTGCTAGAACCCCCCAGCGCGCTGAAGCTTTCTTT

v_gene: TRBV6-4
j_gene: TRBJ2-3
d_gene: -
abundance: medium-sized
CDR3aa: CASSERGSTDTQYF
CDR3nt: TGTGCCAGCAGTGAAAGAGGGAGCACAGATACGCAGTATTTT

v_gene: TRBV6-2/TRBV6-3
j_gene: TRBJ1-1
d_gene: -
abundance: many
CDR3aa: CASSYRGHEAFF
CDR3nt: TGTGCCAGCAGTTACAGGGGTCATGAAGCTTTCTTT

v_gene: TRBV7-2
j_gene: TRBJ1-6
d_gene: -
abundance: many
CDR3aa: CASSLEQGSPLHF
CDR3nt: TGTGCCAGCAGCTTGGAACAGGGTTCACCCCTCCACTTT

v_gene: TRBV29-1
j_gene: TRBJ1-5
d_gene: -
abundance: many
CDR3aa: CSVQTGISNQPQHF
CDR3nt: TGCAGCGTCCAAACAGGCATTAGCAATCAGCCCCAGCATTTT

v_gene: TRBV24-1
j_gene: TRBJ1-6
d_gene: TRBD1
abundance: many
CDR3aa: CATISFRGQGDSPLHF
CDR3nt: TGTGCCACCATCAGCTTTCGGGGACAGGGAGATTCACCCCTCCACTTT

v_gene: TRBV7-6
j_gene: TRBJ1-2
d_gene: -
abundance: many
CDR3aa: CASSLRQFYGYTF
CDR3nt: TGTGCCAGCAGCTTAAGACAGTTCTATGGCTACACCTTC

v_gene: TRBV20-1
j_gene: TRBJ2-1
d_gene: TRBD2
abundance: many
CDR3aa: CSAQTASGGSNEQFF
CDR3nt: TGCAGTGCACAGACGGCGAGCGGGGGGTCCAATGAGCAGTTCTTC

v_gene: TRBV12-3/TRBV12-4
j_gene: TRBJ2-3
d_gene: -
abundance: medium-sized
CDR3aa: CASSSQGGTQYF
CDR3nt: TGTGCCAGCAGTTCCCAGGGGGGAACGCAGTATTTT

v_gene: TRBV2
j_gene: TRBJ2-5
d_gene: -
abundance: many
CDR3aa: CASSEALLQETQYF
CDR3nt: TGTGCCAGCAGTGAAGCGTTGTTACAAGAGACCCAGTACTTC

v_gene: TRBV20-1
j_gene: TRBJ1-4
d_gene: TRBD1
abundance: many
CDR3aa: CSAAPLEQGIKEKLFF
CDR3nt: TGCAGTGCCGCGCCGTTAGAACAGGGGATTAAGGAAAAACTGTTTTTT

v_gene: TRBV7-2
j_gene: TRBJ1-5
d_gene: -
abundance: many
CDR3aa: CASTLLLVQGGQPQHF
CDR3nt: TGTGCCAGCACCCTACTCCTAGTACAGGGAGGCCAGCCCCAGCATTTT

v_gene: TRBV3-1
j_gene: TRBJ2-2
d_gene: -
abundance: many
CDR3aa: CASSHTGELFF
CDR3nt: TGTGCCAGCAGCCACACCGGGGAGCTGTTTTTT

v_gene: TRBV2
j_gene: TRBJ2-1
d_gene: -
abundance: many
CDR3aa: CASSQDYNEQFF
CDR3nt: TGTGCCAGCAGTCAGGACTACAATGAGCAGTTCTTC

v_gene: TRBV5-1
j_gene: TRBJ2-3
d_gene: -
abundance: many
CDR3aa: CASSSQTDRADTQYF
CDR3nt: TGCGCCAGCAGCTCCCAAACGGACAGAGCCGATACGCAGTATTTT